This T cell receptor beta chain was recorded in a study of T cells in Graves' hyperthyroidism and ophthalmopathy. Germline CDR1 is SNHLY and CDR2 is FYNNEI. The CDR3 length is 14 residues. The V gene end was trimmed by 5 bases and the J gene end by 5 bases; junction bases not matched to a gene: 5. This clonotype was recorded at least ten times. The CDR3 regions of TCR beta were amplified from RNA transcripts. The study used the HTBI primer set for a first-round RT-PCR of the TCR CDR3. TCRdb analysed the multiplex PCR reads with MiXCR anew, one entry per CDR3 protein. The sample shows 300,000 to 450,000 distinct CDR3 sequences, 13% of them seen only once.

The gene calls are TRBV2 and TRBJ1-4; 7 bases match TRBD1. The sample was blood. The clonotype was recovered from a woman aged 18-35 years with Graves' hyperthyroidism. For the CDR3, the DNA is TGTGCCAGCAGTAAGGGGGGACAGAATGAAAAACTGTTTTTT. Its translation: CASSKGGQNEKLFF. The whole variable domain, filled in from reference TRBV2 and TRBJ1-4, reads EPEVTQTPSHQVTQMGQEVILRCVPISNHLYFYWYRQILGQKVEFLVSFYNNEISEKSEIFDDQFSVERPDGSNFTLKIRSTKLEDSAMYFCASSKGGQNEKLFFGSGTQLSVL.